This T cell receptor beta chain is from a study of blood T cells in healthy people across ages. In its sample, this clonotype was seen many times. The target antigen is unknown. Ranging in age from about 6 to 100, the donors were healthy Caucasian individuals from Russia. Looked up from germline, CDR1 is SGHRS and CDR2 is YFSETQ. V lost 7 bases, J lost 4 bases, and 9 bases lay in between. This CDR3 is built from 11 residues. Overall study results and limits: Higher diversity and more naive CD4+ cells were features of long-lived donors, compared to aged donors. Unsorted PBMC input precluded a conclusive naive versus antigen-experienced comparison. Diversity of TCR beta per million T cells declined in a roughly linear way with age.

Then a second PCR, running about 7 to 11 cycles, was carried out with a sample-barcoded 5' primer and a J-beta primer mix. TCRdb re-called the 5' RACE reads with MiXCR, one entry per CDR3 protein. The profile covers 1.5 million to 2 million distinct CDR3 sequences, with under 30% appearing a single time and less than 9.5% taken by the ten largest. This clonotype was sampled from a young woman in good health. The rearrangement links TRBV5-1 to TRBJ2-7; D might be TRBD1 or TRBD2, each matching 5 bases. Sequences were obtained from blood. The CDR3 sequence is CASGTGYEQYF. The CDR3 DNA reads as TGCGCCAGCGGGACGGGATACGAGCAGTACTTC.